These T cell receptor beta chains were read from a single sample in a study of metastatic and nonmetastatic thyroid tumors. TCRdb re-clonotyped the PCR reads via MiXCR. The sample lists about 14,000 clones; almost 30% were seen once. The sequencing input was blood. Receptors were obtained from a female donor with papillary thyroid cancer or a benign thyroid nodule (not recorded which). Some clones in this sample may be carry-over from other donors' samples. CDR3s include the opening cysteine and the closing phenylalanine or tryptophan. Each record gives: D gene, clone size, J gene, V gene, CDR3 protein, CDR3 DNA. The D gene is left open where the match is weak. Clone size, where shown, is once, few, many, or a class for clones that have expanded.

TRBD1,.,TRBJ1-1,TRBV11-2,CASSTQGASEAFF,TGTGCCAGCAGCACCCAGGGGGCATCTGAAGCTTTCTTT
.,medium-sized,TRBJ2-5,TRBV11-3,CASSLAPRETQYF,TGTGCCAGCAGCTTAGCCCCCCGGGAGACCCAGTACTTC
.,medium-sized,TRBJ1-5,TRBV30,CAWSGRYSNQPQHF,TGTGCCTGGAGTGGCCGATATAGCAATCAGCCCCAGCATTTT
.,medium-sized,TRBJ1-5,TRBV20-1,CSARDRLQYDQPQHF,TGCAGTGCTAGAGATCGTTTACAGTACGATCAGCCCCAGCATTTT
.,.,TRBJ1-3,TRBV24-1,CATSDSRQDLGNTIYF,TGTGCCACCAGTGATAGTCGACAGGACTTAGGAAACACCATATATTTT
.,.,TRBJ1-2,TRBV11-3,CAISLGFYYGYTF,TGTGCCATCAGCTTAGGATTTTACTATGGCTACACCTTC
TRBD2,.,TRBJ2-6,TRBV12-3/TRBV12-4,CASSLVRGLTSGISGANVLTF,TGTGCCAGCAGTTTAGTGAGGGGACTGACTAGCGGGATAAGTGGGGCCAACGTCCTGACTTTC
.,.,TRBJ2-1,TRBV12-3/TRBV12-4,CASSFSCNEQFF,TGTGCCAGCAGTTTCAGCTGTAATGAGCAGTTCTTC
.,medium-sized,TRBJ1-1,TRBV5-1,CASQQGLNTEAFF,TGCGCCAGTCAACAGGGATTGAACACTGAAGCTTTCTTT
.,many,TRBJ2-7,TRBV11-3,CASSLQGVGLEQYF,TGTGCCAGCAGCTTACAGGGTGTAGGCCTCGAGCAGTACTTT
.,.,TRBJ2-5,TRBV12-3/TRBV12-4,CASSLTAETQYF,TGTGCCAGCAGTTTAACAGCTGAGACCCAGTACTTC
TRBD2,.,TRBJ2-1,TRBV24-1,CATSDPRTSSYNEQFF,TGTGCCACCAGTGATCCCCGGACTAGCAGTTACAATGAGCAGTTCTTC
.,.,TRBJ1-2,TRBV5-4,CASSLGTALGGYTF,TGTGCCAGCAGCTTGGGGACAGCCCTGGGGGGCTACACCTTC